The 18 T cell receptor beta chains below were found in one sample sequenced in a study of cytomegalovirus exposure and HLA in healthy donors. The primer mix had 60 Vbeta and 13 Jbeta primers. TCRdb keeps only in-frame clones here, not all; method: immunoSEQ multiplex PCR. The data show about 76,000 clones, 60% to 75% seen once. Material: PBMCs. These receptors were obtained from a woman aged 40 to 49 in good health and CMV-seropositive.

CDR3 residues: CASSESGGNGYTF. The CDR3 DNA follows: TGTGCCAGCAGTGAATCGGGGGGAAATGGCTACACCTTC. V gene TRBV6-1 combines with J gene TRBJ1-2; D possibly corresponds to TRBD1 (5 bases). Germline CDR1 and CDR2: MNHNS and SASEGT. This CDR3 is 13 amino acids long. Trimming pared 2 bases from V and 6 bases from J, leaving 10 bases between.

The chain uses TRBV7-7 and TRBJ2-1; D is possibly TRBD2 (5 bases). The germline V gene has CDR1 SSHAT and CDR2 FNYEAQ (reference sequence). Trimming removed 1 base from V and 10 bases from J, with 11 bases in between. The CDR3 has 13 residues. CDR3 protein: CASSLDPGSEQFF. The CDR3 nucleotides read TGTGCCAGCAGCTTAGATCCGGGGTCGGAGCAGTTCTTC.

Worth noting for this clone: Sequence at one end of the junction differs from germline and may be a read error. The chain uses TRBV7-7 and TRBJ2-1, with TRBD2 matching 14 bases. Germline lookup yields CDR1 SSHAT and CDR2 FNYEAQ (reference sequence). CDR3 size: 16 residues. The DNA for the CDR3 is TGTGCTAGCAGCCCCCGGACTAGCGGGGGGAGCGATGAGCAGTTCTTC. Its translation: CASSPRTSGGSDEQFF.

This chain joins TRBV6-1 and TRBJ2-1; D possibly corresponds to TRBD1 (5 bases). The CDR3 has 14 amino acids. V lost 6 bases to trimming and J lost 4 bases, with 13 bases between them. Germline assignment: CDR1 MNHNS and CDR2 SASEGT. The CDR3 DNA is TGTGCCAGCAGGGAGACAGAAAGTTACAATGAGCAGTTCTTC. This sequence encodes CASRETESYNEQFF.

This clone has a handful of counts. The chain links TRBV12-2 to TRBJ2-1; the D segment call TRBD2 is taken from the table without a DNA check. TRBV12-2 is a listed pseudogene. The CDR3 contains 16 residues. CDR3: CASRLWGGTDYNEQFF. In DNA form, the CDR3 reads TGTGCAAGTCGCTTATGGGGCGGGACGGACTACAATGAGCAGTTCTTC.

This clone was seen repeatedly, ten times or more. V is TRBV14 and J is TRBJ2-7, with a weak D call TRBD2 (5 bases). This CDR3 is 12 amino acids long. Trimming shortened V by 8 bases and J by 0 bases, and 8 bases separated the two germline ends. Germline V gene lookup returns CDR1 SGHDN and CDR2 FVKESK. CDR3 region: CASGETSYEQYF. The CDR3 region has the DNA TGTGCCAGCGGGGAGACCTCCTACGAGCAGTACTTC.

The DNA of the CDR3 is TGTGCCAGCAGTTTATCCCCGGGACTAGCGGGCACAGATACGCAGTATTTT. Translated, it gives CASSLSPGLAGTDTQYF. The chain employs TRBV27 and TRBJ2-3, with 11 bases lining up with TRBD2. Per germline, CDR1 MNHEY and CDR2 SMNVEV (reference sequence). The CDR3 length is 17 residues. With V trimmed by 0 bases and J by 1 base, 3 bases remained unmatched.

DNA of the CDR3: TGTGCCAGCAGCATTCCGGGACAGGGGAACACCGGGGAGCTGTTTTTT. Translated, it gives CASSIPGQGNTGELFF. The chain couples TRBV7-2 to TRBJ2-2, with 9 bases aligning to TRBD1. V shed 5 bases, J shed 1 base, and the junction held 5 bases outside the gene matches. Germline V CDR1 and CDR2: SGHTA, FQGNSA. This CDR3 has 16 amino acids.

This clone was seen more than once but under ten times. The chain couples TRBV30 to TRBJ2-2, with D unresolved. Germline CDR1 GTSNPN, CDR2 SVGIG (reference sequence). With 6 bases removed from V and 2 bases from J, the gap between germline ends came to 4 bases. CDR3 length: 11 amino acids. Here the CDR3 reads CACTNTGELFF. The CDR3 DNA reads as TGTGCCTGTACTAACACCGGGGAGCTGTTTTTT. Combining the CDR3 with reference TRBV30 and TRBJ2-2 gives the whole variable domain SQTIHQWPATLVQPVGSPLSLECTVEGTSNPNLYWYRQAAGRGLQLLFYSVGIGQISSEVPQNLSASRPQDRQFILSSKKLLLSDSGFYLCACTNTGELFFGEGSRLTVL.

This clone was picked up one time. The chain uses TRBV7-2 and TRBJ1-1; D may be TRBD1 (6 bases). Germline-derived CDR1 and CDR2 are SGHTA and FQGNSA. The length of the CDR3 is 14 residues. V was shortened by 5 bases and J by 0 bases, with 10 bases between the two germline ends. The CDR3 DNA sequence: TGTGCCAGCAGCCTACAGGGTTTGAACACTGAAGCTTTCTTT. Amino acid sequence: CASSLQGLNTEAFF.

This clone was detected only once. The CDR3 here is CASSLEGGRASDEQYF. In DNA form, the CDR3 reads TGCGCCAGCAGCTTGGAGGGCGGGAGGGCCTCAGACGAGCAGTACTTC. The rearrangement joins TRBV5-1 to TRBJ2-7; TRBD2 agrees at 9 bases. After removal of 0 bases from V and 5 bases from J, the junction contained 9 bases not matched to a gene. The CDR3 runs to 16 residues. Germline V lookup: CDR1 SGHRS, CDR2 YFSETQ.

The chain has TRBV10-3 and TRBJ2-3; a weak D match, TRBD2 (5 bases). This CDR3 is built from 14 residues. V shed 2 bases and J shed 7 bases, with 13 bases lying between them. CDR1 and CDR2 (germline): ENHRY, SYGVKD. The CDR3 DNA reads TGTGCCATCAGTGAGGAGCTAGAGCGGAATACGCAGTATTTT. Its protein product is CAISEELERNTQYF.

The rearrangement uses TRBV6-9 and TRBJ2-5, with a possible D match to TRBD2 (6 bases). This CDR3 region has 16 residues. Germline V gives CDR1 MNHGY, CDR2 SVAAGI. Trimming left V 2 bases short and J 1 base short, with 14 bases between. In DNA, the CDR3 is TGTGCCAGCAGTTATGGAGGGAATTTTGCCCAAGAGACCCAGTACTTC. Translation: CASSYGGNFAQETQYF.

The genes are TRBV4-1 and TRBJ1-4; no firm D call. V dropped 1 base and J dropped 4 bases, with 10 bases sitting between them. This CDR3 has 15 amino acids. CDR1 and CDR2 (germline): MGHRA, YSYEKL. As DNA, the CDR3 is TGCGCCAGCAGCCAAGGTGGCCAGTATAATGAAAAACTGTTTTTT. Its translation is CASSQGGQYNEKLFF.

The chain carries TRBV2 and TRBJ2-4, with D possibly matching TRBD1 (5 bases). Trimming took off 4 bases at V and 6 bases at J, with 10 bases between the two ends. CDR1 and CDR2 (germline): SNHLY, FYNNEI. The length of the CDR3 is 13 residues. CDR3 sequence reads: CASSVGPSNIQYF. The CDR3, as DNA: TGTGCCAGCAGTGTGGGGCCTTCAAACATTCAGTACTTC.

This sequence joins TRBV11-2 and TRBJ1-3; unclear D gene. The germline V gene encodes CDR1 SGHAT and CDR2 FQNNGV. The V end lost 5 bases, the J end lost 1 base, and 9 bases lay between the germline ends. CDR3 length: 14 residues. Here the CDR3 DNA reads TGTGCCAGCAGCCCTACTCGGTCTGGAAACACCATATATTTT. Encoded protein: CASSPTRSGNTIYF. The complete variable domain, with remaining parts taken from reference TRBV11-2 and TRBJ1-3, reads EAGVAQSPRYKIIEKRQSVAFWCNPISGHATLYWYQQILGQGPKLLIQFQNNGVVDDSQLPKDRFSAERLKGVDSTLKIQPAKLEDSAVYLCASSPTRSGNTIYFGEGSWLTVV.

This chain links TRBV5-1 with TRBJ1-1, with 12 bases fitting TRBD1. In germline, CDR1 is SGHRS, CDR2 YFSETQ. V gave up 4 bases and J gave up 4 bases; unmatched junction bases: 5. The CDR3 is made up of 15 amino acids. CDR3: CASSPPGQGATEAFF. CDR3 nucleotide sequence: TGCGCCAGCAGCCCGCCGGGACAGGGGGCCACTGAAGCTTTCTTT.

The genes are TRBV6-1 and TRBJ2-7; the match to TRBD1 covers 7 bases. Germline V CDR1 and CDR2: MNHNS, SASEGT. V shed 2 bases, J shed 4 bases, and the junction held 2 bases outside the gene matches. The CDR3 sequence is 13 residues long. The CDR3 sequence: CASSEHRGYEQYF. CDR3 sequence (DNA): TGTGCCAGCAGTGAACACAGGGGATACGAGCAGTACTTC.